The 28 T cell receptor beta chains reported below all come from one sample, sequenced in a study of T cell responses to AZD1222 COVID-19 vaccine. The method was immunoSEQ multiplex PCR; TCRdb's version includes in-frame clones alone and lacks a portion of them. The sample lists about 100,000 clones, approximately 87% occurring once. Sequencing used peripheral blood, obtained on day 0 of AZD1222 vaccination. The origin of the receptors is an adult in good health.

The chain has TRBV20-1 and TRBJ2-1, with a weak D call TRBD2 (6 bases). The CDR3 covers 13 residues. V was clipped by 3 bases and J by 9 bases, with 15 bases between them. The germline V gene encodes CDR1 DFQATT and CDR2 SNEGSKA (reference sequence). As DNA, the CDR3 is TGCAGTGCTAGTCTAACAACCGGGGGTGAGCAGTTCTTC. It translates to CSASLTTGGEQFF.

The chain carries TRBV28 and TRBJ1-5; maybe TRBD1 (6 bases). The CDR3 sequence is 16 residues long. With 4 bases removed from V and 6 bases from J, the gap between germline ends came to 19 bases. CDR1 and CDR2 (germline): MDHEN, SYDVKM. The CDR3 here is CASSSLGAGVSQPQHF. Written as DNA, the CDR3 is TGTGCCAGCAGTTCCTTGGGGGCAGGTGTTAGTCAGCCCCAGCATTTT.

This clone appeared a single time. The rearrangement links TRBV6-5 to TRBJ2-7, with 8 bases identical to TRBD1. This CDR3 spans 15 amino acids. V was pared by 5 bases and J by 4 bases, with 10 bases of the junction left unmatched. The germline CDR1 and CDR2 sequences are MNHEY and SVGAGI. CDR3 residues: CASSPEQGGGYEQYF. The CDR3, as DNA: TGTGCCAGCAGTCCCGAACAGGGGGGCGGTTACGAGCAGTACTTC.

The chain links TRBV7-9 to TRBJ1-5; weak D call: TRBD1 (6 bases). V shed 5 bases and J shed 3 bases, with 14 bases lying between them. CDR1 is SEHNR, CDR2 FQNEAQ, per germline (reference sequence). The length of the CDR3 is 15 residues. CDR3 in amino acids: CASSGSGGDNQPQHF. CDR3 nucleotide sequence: TGTGCCAGCAGCGGATCGGGGGGCGACAATCAGCCCCAGCATTTT.

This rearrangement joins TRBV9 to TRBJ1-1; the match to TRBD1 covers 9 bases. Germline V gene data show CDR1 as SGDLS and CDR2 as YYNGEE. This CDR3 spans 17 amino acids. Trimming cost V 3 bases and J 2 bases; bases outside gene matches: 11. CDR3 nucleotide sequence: TGTGCCAGCAGCGCCTCACCTAGGGGACAGGGTAACACTGAAGCTTTCTTT. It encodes CASSASPRGQGNTEAFF.

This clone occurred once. As DNA, the CDR3 is TGTGCCAGCAGCCAAGCGGACAGGGGGCAGAGTGGCTACACCTTC. Residues: CASSQADRGQSGYTF. The gene calls are TRBV3-1 (or the pseudogene TRBV3-2) and TRBJ1-2; 11 nucleotides line up with TRBD1. Germline V gene data show CDR1 as LGHDT and CDR2 as YNNKEL (reference sequence). The V segment lost 1 base and the J segment 7 bases; nucleotides outside the gene matches: 5. The CDR3 has 15 residues.

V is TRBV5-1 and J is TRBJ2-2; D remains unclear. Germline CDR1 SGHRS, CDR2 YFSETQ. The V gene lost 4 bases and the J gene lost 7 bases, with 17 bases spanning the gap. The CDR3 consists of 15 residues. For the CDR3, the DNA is TGCGCCAGCAGCGGGCCGGTTGGTCAGGTCGGGGAGCTGTTTTTT. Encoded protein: CASSGPVGQVGELFF.

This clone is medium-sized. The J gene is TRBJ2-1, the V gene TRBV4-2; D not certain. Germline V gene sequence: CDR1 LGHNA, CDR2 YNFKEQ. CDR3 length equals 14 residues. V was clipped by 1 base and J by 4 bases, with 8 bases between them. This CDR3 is CASSQGNEYNEQFF. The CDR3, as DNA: TGTGCCAGCAGCCAAGGGAACGAATACAATGAGCAGTTCTTC.

DNA for the CDR3: TGTGCCAGCTCACCCGACAGCTCCTATAATTCACCCCTCCACTTT. Its protein product is CASSPDSSYNSPLHF. V usage is TRBV18 and J usage is TRBJ1-6; TRBD1 is a possible D gene (5 bases). CDR3 size: 15 residues. Germline V lookup: CDR1 KGHSH, CDR2 LQKENI. V was cut by 3 bases and J by 0 bases, with 6 bases left in between.

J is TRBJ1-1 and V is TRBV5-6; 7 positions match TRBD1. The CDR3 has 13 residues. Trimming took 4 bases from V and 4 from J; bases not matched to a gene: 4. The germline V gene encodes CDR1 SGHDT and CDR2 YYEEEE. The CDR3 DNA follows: TGTGCCAGCAGCGTATACAGGGGCACTGAAGCTTTCTTT. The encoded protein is CASSVYRGTEAFF.

The CDR3 DNA sequence: TGTGCCAGCAGCCAAGGACCGCCGCAAGGCTACACCTTC. It yields the protein CASSQGPPQGYTF. V and J are TRBV3-1 (or the pseudogene TRBV3-2) and TRBJ1-2; D not certain. The V end lost 1 base, the J end lost 8 bases, and 11 bases lay between the germline ends. CDR1 and CDR2 (germline): LGHDT, YNNKEL (reference sequence). This CDR3 is 13 amino acids long.

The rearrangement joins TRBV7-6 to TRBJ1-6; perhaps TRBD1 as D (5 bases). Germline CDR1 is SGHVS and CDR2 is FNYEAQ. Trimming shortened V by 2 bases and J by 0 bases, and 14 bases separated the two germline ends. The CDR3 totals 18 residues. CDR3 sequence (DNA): TGTGCCAGCAGCTTACAGTCGGCAGGGAGCTCCTATAATTCACCCCTCCACTTT. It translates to CASSLQSAGSSYNSPLHF.

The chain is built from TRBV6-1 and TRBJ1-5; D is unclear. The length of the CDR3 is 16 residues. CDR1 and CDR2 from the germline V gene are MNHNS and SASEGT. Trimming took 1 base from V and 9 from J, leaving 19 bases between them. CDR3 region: CASSEGWGVGSGPQHF. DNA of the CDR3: TGTGCCAGCAGTGAAGGGTGGGGAGTAGGATCCGGGCCCCAGCATTTT.

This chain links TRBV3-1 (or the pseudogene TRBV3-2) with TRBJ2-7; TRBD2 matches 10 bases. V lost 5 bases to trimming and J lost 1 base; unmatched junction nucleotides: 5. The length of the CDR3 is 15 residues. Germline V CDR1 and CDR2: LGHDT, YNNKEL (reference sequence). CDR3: CASSDGLAASYEQYF. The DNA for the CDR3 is TGTGCCAGCAGCGACGGACTAGCGGCATCCTACGAGCAGTACTTC.

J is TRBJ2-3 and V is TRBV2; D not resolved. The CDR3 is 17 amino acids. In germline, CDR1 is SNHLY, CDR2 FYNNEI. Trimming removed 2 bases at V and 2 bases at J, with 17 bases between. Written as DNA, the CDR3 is TGTGCCAGCAGTGAATATATCCGGGTTCAATCCACAGATACGCAGTATTTT. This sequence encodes CASSEYIRVQSTDTQYF.

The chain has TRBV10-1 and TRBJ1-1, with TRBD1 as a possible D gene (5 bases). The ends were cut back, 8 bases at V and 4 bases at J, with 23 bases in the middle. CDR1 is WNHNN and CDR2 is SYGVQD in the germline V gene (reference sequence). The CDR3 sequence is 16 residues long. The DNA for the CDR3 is TGCGCCAGCCAGAAGCACAGGTCGACGGGTATCACTGAAGCTTTCTTT. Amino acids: CASQKHRSTGITEAFF.

DNA of the CDR3: TGTGCCAGCAGCCCGGGGTTATTGGGCGGGATCGATTACGAGCAGTACTTC. Translation: CASSPGLLGGIDYEQYF. The V and J genes are TRBV9 and TRBJ2-7, with D perhaps TRBD2 (6 bases). CDR3 size: 17 residues. Trimming removed 4 bases at V and 4 bases at J, with 24 bases between. From germline, CDR1 is SGDLS and CDR2 YYNGEE. The full variable domain, with the rest looked up from reference TRBV9 and TRBJ2-7, is DSGVTQTPKHLITATGQRVTLRCSPRSGDLSVYWYQQSLDQGLQFLIQYYNGEERAKGNILERFSAQQFPDLHSELNLSSLELGDSALYFCASSPGLLGGIDYEQYFGPGTRLTVT.

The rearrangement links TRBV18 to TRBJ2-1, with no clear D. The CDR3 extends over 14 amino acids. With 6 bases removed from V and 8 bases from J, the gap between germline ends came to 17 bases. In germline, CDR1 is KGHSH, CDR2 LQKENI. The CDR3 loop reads CASSLTKALDEQFF. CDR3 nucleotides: TGTGCCAGCTCCCTGACAAAGGCTCTCGATGAGCAGTTCTTC.

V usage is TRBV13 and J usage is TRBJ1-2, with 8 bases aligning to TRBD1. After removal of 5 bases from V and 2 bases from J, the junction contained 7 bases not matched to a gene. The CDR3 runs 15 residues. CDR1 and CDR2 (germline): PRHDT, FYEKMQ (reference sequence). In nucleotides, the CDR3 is TGTGCCAGCAGCGCCGCAGGGGGCGAGAACTATGGCTACACCTTC. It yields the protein CASSAAGGENYGYTF.

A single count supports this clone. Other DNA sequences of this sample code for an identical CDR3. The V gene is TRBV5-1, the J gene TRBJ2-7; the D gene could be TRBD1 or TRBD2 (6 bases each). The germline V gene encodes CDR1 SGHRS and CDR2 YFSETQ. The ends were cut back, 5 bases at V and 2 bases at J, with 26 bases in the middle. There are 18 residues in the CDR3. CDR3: CASRTGPQQGSGAYEQYF. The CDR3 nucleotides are TGCGCCAGCAGGACCGGACCTCAACAGGGATCGGGGGCCTACGAGCAGTACTTC.

CDR3 region: CASSSQGAYNEQFF. CDR3 in DNA: TGTGCCAGCAGTTCACAGGGCGCCTACAATGAGCAGTTCTTC. The gene calls are TRBV6-5 and TRBJ2-1; D possibly corresponds to TRBD1 (6 bases). The CDR3 has 14 residues. Germline CDR1 and CDR2: MNHEY and SVGAGI. The V end was cut by 4 bases, the J end by 2 bases, with 9 bases between.

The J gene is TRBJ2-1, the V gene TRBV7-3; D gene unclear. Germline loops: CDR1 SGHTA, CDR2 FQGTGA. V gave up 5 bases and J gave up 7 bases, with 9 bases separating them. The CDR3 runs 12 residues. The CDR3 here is CASSGGPNEQFF. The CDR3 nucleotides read TGTGCCAGCAGCGGCGGCCCGAATGAGCAGTTCTTC.

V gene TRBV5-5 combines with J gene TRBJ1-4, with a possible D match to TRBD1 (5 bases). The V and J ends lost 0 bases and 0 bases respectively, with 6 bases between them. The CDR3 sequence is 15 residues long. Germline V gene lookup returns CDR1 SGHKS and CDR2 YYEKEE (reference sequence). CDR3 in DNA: TGTGCCAGCAGCTTGGGAGGGGCAACTAATGAAAAACTGTTTTTT. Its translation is CASSLGGATNEKLFF.

CDR3 region: CASSLVTNTGELFF. The DNA of the CDR3 is TGTGCCAGCAGCTTAGTTACGAACACCGGGGAGCTGTTTTTT. The rearrangement links TRBV7-9 to TRBJ2-2; D is ambiguous. V dropped 1 base and J dropped 0 bases, with 3 bases sitting between them. This CDR3 region has 14 residues. Germline V gene lookup returns CDR1 SEHNR and CDR2 FQNEAQ (reference sequence).

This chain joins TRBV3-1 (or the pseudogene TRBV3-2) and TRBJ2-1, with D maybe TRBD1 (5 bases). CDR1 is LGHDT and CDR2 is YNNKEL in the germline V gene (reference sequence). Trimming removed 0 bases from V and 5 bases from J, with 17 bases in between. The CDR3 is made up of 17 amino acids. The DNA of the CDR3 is TGTGCCAGCAGCCAAGATATAAGGGAAAGGGGTAACAATGAGCAGTTCTTC. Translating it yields CASSQDIRERGNNEQFF.

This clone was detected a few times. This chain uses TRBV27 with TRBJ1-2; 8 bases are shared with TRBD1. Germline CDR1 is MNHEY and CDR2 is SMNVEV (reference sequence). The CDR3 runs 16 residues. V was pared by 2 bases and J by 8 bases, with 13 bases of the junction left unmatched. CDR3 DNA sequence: TGTGCCAGCAGTTTACTCCCCCTGGACAGGGCGGGCGGCTACACCTTC. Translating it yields CASSLLPLDRAGGYTF.

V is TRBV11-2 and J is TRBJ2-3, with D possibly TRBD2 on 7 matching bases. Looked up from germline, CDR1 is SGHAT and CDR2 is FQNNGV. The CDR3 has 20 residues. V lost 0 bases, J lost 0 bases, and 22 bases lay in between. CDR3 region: CASSLEGLAERGWSTDTQYF. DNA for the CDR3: TGTGCCAGCAGCTTAGAAGGCCTAGCGGAGAGGGGGTGGAGCACAGATACGCAGTATTTT.

The DNA for the CDR3 is TGTGCCAGCAGCGCTTACAGGGACGGTGAAAAACTGTTTTTT. This encodes CASSAYRDGEKLFF. The V gene is TRBV9, the J gene TRBJ1-4; possibly TRBD1 for D (6 bases). Germline V gene data show CDR1 as SGDLS and CDR2 as YYNGEE. Trimming removed 3 bases from V and 7 bases from J, with 13 bases in between. The CDR3 sequence is 14 residues long.